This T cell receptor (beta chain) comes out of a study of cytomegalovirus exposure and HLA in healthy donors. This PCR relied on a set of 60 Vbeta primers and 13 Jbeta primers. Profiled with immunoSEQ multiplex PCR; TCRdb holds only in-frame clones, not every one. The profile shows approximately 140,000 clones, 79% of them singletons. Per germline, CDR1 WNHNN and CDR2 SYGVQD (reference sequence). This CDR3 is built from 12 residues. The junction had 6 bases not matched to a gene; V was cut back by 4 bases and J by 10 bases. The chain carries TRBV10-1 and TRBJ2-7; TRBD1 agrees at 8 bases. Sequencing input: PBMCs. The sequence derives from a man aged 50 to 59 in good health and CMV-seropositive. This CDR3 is CASSGTGGQQYF. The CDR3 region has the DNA TGCGCCAGCAGTGGAACAGGGGGGCAACAGTACTTC.